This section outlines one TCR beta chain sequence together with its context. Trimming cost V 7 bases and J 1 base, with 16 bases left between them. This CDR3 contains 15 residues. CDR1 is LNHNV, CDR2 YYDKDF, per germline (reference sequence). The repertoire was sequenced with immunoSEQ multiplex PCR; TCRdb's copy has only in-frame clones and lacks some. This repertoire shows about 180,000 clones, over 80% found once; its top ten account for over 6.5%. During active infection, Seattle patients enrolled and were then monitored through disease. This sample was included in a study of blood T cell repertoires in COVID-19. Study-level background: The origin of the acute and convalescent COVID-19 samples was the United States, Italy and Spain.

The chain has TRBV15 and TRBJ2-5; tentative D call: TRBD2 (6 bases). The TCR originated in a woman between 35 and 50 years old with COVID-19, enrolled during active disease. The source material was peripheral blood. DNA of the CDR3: TGTGCCACCACCCGAAGTAGGGGACTCCAAGAGACCCAGTACTTC. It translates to CATTRSRGLQETQYF.